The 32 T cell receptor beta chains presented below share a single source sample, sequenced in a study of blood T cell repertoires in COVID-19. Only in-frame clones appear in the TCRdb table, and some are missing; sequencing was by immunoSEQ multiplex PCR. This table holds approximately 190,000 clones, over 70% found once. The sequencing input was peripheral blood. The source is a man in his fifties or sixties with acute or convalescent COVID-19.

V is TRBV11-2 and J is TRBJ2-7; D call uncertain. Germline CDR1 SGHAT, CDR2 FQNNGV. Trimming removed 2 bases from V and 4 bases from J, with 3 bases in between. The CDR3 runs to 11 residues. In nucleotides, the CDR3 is TGTGCCAGCAGCTTACATTACGAGCAGTACTTC. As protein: CASSLHYEQYF. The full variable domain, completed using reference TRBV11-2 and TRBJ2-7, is EAGVAQSPRYKIIEKRQSVAFWCNPISGHATLYWYQQILGQGPKLLIQFQNNGVVDDSQLPKDRFSAERLKGVDSTLKIQPAKLEDSAVYLCASSLHYEQYFGPGTRLTVT.

The CDR3 DNA reads TGTGCCAGCAGTTTATCTAGGGGGCTGAACACTGAAGCTTTCTTT. It yields the protein CASSLSRGLNTEAFF. The genes are TRBV27 and TRBJ1-1; TRBD1 aligns across 7 bases. From germline, CDR1 is MNHEY and CDR2 SMNVEV (reference sequence). J lost 0 bases, V lost 0 bases, and 1 base had no gene match. The CDR3 extends over 15 amino acids.

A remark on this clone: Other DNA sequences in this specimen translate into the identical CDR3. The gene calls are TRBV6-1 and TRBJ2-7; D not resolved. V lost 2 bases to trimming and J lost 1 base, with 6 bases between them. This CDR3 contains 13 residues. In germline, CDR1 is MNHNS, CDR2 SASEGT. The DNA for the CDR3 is TGTGCCAGCAGTGAACAGGTTTCCTACGAGCAGTACTTC. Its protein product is CASSEQVSYEQYF.

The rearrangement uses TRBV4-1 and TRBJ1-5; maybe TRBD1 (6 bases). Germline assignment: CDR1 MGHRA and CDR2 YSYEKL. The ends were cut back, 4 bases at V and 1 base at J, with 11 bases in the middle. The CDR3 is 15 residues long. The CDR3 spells CASSRTGKSNQPQHF. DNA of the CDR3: TGCGCCAGCAGCCGCACAGGGAAGAGCAATCAGCCCCAGCATTTT.

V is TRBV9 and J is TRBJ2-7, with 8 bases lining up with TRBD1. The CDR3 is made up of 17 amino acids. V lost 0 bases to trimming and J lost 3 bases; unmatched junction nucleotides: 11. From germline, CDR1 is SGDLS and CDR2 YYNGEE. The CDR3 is CASSVANSQGALYEQYF. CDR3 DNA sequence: TGTGCCAGCAGCGTAGCTAACAGCCAGGGGGCCCTCTACGAGCAGTACTTC.

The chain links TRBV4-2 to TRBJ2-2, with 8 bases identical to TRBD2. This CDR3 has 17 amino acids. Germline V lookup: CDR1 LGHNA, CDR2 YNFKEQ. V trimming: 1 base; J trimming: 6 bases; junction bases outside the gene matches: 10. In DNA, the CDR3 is TGTGCCAGCAGCCAAGCGGGACTAGTGGCGGGAGCCGGGGAGCTGTTTTTT. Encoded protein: CASSQAGLVAGAGELFF.

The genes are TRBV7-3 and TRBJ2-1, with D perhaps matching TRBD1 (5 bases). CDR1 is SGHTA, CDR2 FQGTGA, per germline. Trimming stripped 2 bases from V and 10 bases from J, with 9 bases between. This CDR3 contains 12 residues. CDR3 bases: TGTGCCAGCAGCTTAGTTGGGGCAGAGCAGTTCTTC. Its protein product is CASSLVGAEQFF.

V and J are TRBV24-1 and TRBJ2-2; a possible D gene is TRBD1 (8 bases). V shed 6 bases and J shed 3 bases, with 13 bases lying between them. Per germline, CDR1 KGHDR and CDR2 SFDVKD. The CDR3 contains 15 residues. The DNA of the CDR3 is TGTGCCACCAGTAACAGGGGGGGCGACACCGGGGAGCTGTTTTTT. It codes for CATSNRGGDTGELFF.

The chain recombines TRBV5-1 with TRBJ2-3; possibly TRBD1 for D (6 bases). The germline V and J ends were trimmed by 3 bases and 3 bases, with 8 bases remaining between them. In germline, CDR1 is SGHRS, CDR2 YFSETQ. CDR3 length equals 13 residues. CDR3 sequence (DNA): TGCGCCAGCAGCTACAGGGTTACAGATACGCAGTATTTT. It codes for CASSYRVTDTQYF.

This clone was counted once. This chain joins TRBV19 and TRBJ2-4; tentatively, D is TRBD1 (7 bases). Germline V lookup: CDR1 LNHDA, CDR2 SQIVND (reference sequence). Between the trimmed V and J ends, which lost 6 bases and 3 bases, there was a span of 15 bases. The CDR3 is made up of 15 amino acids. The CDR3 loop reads CASRRQGLNKNIQYF. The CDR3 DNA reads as TGTGCCAGTAGACGACAGGGACTTAACAAAAACATTCAGTACTTC.

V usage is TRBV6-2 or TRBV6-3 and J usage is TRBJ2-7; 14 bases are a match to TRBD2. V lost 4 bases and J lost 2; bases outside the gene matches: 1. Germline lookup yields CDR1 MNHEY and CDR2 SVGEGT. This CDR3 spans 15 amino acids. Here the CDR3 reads CASSLTSGGAYEQYF. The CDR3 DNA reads TGTGCCAGCAGTTTGACTAGCGGGGGGGCCTACGAGCAGTACTTC.

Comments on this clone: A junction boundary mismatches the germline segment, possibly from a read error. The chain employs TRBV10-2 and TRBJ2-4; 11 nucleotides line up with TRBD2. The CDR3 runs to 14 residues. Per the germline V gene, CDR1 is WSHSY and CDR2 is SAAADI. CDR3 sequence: CASSETGLAGPYDF. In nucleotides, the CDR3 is TGCGCCAGCAGTGAGACCGGACTAGCGGGTCCATACGACTTC.

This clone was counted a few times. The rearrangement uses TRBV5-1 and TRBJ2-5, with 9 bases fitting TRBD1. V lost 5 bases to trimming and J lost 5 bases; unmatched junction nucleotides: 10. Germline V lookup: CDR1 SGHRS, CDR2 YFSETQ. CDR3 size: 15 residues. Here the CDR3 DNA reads TGCGCCAGCAGTTTTGCGACAGGGGGAACGGAGACCCAGTACTTC. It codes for CASSFATGGTETQYF.

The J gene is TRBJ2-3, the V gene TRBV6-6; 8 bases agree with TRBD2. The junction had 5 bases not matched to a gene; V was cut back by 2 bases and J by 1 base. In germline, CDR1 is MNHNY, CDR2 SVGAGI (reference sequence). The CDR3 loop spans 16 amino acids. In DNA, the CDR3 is TGTGCCAGCAGTTACGTCGGGGGGGCGGGCACAGATACGCAGTATTTT. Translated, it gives CASSYVGGAGTDTQYF.

DNA for the CDR3: TGTGCCAGCAGCTTAAGGCGAGCGGGGGGGCTATTCCTCTACGAGCAGTACTTC. It is translated as CASSLRRAGGLFLYEQYF. V usage is TRBV7-2 and J usage is TRBJ2-7, with 10 bases matching TRBD2. V was pared by 2 bases and J by 3 bases, with 13 bases of the junction left unmatched. CDR3 length: 18 amino acids. Germline loops: CDR1 SGHTA, CDR2 FQGNSA.

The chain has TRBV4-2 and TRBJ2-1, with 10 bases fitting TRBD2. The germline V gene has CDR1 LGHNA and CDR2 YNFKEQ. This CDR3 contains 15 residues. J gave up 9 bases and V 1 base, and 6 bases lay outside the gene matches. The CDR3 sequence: CASSQAALAGSEQFF. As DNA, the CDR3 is TGTGCCAGCAGCCAAGCGGCACTAGCGGGGAGTGAGCAGTTCTTC.

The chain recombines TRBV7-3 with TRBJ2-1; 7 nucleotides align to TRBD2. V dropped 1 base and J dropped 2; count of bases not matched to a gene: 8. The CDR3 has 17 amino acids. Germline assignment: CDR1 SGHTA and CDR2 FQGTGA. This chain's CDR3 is CASSLIEVAGAYNEQFF. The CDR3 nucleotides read TGTGCCAGCAGCTTAATCGAGGTAGCGGGCGCCTACAATGAGCAGTTCTTC.

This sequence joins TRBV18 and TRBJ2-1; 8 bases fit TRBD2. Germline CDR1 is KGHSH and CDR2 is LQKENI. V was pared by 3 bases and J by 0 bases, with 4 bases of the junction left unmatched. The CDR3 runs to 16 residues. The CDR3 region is CASSPGSGSSYNEQFF. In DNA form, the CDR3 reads TGTGCCAGCTCACCTGGGAGCGGGAGCTCCTACAATGAGCAGTTCTTC.

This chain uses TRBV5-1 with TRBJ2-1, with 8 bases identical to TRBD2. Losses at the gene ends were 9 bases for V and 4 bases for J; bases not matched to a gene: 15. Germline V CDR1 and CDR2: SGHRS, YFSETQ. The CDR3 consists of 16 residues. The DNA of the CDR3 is TGCGCCACCAGAAGGACAGCGGGAGTTTCTTACAATGAGCAGTTCTTC. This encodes CATRRTAGVSYNEQFF.

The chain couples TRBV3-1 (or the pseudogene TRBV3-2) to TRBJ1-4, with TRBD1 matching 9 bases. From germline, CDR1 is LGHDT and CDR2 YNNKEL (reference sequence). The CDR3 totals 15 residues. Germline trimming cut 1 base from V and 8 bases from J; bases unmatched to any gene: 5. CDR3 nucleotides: TGTGCCAGCAGCCAAGGTGGGACAGGGAAAGAAAAACTGTTTTTT. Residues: CASSQGGTGKEKLFF.

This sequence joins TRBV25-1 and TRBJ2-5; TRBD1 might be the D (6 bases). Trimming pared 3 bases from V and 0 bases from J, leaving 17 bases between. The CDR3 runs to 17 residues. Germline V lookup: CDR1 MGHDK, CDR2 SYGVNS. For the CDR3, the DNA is TGTGCCAGCAGTGATTTGTCAGCGGACAGTTACCAAGAGACCCAGTACTTC. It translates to CASSDLSADSYQETQYF.

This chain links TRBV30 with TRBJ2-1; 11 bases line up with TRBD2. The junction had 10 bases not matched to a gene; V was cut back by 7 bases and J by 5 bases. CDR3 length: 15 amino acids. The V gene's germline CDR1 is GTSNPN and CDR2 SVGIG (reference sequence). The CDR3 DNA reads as TGTGCCTCCGACCGGGGACTAGCGGAGAACAATGAGCAGTTCTTC. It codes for CASDRGLAENNEQFF.

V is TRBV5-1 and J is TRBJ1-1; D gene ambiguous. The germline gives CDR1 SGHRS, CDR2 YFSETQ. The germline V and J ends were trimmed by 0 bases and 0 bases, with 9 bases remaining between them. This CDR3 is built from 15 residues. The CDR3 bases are TGCGCCAGCAGCTTGGAGCTGTCCCTGAACACTGAAGCTTTCTTT. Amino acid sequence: CASSLELSLNTEAFF.

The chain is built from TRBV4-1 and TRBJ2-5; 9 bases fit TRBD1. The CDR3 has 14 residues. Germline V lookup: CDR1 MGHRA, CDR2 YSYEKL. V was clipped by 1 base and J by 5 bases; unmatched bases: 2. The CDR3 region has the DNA TGCGCCAGCAGCCAAGGACAGGGGGTCGAGACCCAGTACTTC. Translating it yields CASSQGQGVETQYF.

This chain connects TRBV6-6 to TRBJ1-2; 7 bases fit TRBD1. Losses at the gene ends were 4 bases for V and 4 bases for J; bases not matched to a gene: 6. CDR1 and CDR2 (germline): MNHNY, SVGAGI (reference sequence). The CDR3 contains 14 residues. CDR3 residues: CASSSSGQIYGYTF. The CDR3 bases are TGTGCCAGCAGTTCCTCGGGACAGATCTATGGCTACACCTTC.

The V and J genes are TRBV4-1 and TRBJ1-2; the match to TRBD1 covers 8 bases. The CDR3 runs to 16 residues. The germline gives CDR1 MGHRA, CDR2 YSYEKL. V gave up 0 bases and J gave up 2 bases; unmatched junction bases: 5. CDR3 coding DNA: TGCGCCAGCAGCCAAGATTATAGGACAGGGAACTATGGCTACACCTTC. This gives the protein CASSQDYRTGNYGYTF.

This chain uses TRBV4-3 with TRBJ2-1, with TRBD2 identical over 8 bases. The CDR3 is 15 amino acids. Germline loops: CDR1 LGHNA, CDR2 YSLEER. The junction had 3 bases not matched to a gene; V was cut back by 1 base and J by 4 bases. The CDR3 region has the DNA TGCGCCAGCAGCCAAGGCGGCGGGGGGTACAATGAGCAGTTCTTC. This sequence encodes CASSQGGGGYNEQFF.

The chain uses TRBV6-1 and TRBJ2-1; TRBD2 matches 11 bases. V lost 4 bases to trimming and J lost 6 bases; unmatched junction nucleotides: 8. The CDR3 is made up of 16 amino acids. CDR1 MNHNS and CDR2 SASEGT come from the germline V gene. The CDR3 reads CASSGLAGGFSNEQFF. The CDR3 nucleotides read TGTGCCAGCAGTGGTTTAGCGGGGGGGTTCTCCAATGAGCAGTTCTTC.

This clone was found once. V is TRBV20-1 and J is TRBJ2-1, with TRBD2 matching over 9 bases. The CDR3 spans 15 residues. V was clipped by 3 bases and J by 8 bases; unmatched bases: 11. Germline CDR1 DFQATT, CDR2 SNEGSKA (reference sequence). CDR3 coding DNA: TGCAGTGCTAGTCGGTCTGGCGGGGGGGCGTATGAGCAGTTCTTC. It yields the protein CSASRSGGGAYEQFF.

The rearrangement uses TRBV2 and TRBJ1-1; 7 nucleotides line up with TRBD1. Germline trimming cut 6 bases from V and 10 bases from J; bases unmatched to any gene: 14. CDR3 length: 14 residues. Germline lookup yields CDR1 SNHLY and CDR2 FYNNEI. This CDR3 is CASSVTTGTASAFF. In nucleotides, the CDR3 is TGTGCCAGCAGCGTAACTACCGGGACAGCATCAGCTTTCTTT.

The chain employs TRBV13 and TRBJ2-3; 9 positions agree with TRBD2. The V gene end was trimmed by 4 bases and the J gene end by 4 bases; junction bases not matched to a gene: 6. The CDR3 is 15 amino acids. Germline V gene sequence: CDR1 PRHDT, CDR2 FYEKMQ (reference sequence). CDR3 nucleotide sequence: TGTGCCAGCAGCTGGGGACTAGCAATGTCAGATACGCAGTATTTT. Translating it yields CASSWGLAMSDTQYF.

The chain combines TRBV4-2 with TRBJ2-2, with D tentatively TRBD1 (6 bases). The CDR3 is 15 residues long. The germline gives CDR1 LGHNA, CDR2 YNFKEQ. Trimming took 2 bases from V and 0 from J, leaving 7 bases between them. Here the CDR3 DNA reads TGTGCCAGCAGCCAACCAGGGGCGAACACCGGGGAGCTGTTTTTT. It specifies CASSQPGANTGELFF.